This passage covers 30 T cell receptor beta chains from one sample sequenced in a study of T-cell memory formation after mild COVID-19. Each CDR3 protein gets one entry after TCRdb re-called the 5' RACE reads with MiXCR. The top ten clones hold 20% to 25% of a sample with 250,000 or so distinct CDR3 sequences, over 15% of them seen once. Sequenced input: PBMCs or a T cell subset sorted from them (not recorded which). These receptors all come from a man younger than 35 who had mild COVID-19 (a few samples of this study predate the infection). Cell type and time point are not known.

CDR3 sequence: CASSLLGGEVNNEQFF. CDR3 nucleotides: TGCGCCAGCAGCTTGTTGGGCGGGGAAGTGAACAATGAGCAGTTCTTC. V usage is TRBV5-1 and J usage is TRBJ2-1, with a tentative D call TRBD2 (6 bases). The CDR3 sequence is 16 residues long. V shed 1 base and J shed 5 bases, with 16 bases lying between them. CDR1 is SGHRS and CDR2 is YFSETQ in the germline V gene.

V and J are TRBV6-2 or TRBV6-3 and TRBJ1-5; unclear D gene. The V end lost 2 bases, the J end lost 5 bases, and 13 bases lay between the germline ends. In germline, CDR1 is MNHEY, CDR2 SVGEGT. The CDR3 covers 15 residues. CDR3 in DNA: TGTGCCAGCAGTTACGGAGGGTATGGGCATCAGCCCCAGCATTTT. As protein: CASSYGGYGHQPQHF.

V and J are TRBV3-1 and TRBJ1-1; 7 positions match TRBD1. This CDR3 contains 14 residues. Germline CDR1 and CDR2: LGHDT and YNNKEL (reference sequence). J gave up 3 bases and V 3 bases, and 4 bases lay outside the gene matches. CDR3 region: CASSHGDRDTEAFF. CDR3 coding DNA: TGTGCCAGCAGCCATGGTGACAGGGACACTGAAGCTTTCTTT.

The V call is TRBV6-6, the J call TRBJ2-3; 8 nucleotides match TRBD1. With 4 bases clipped from V and 0 bases from J, the junction kept 12 bases outside the gene matches. The CDR3 is made up of 18 amino acids. Germline-derived CDR1 and CDR2 are MNHNY and SVGAGI (reference sequence). The CDR3 reads CASSFGTGGLDSTDTQYF. The DNA of the CDR3 is TGTGCCAGCAGTTTCGGGACAGGAGGCCTCGATAGCACAGATACGCAGTATTTT.

A single count supports this clonotype. The gene calls are TRBV4-1 and TRBJ2-7; unclear D gene. The ends were cut back, 0 bases at V and 2 bases at J, with 5 bases in the middle. Germline V gives CDR1 MGHRA, CDR2 YSYEKL. CDR3 length: 13 amino acids. The CDR3 reads CASSQESTYEQYV. CDR3 DNA sequence: TGCGCCAGCAGCCAAGAGTCAACCTACGAGCAGTACGTC.

This clonotype was observed a handful of times. The V and J genes are TRBV20-1 and TRBJ2-5; TRBD1 aligns across 9 bases. V lost 6 bases and J lost 4; bases outside the gene matches: 12. Looked up from germline, CDR1 is DFQATT and CDR2 is SNEGSKA (reference sequence). There are 15 residues in the CDR3. CDR3 protein: CSAGTGLYRGETQYF. The CDR3 nucleotides read TGCAGTGCAGGGACAGGGTTGTACCGCGGAGAGACCCAGTACTTC.

The chain couples TRBV5-6 to TRBJ2-7; D could derive from TRBD1 or TRBD2 (5 bases each). Trimming pared 0 bases from V and 2 bases from J, leaving 18 bases between. The CDR3 loop spans 17 amino acids. Germline CDR1 is SGHDT and CDR2 is YYEEEE. The CDR3 sequence is CASSLAYGAGATYEQYV. CDR3 DNA sequence: TGTGCCAGCAGCTTGGCCTATGGAGCCGGGGCCACCTACGAGCAGTACGTC.

This clonotype was recorded a few times. The chain employs TRBV20-1 and TRBJ1-2; D gene uncertain. CDR1 is DFQATT and CDR2 is SNEGSKA in the germline V gene (reference sequence). Trimming cost V 3 bases and J 2 bases, with 7 bases left between them. This CDR3 has 12 residues. CDR3 in amino acids: CSASRNNYGYTF. CDR3 DNA: TGCAGTGCTAGTAGGAACAACTATGGCTACACCTTC.

At least ten counts were recorded for this clonotype. The V and J genes are TRBV5-6 and TRBJ2-7; possible D gene TRBD1, 6 bases. The CDR3 loop spans 14 amino acids. CDR1 is SGHDT and CDR2 is YYEEEE in the germline V gene. The V end was cut by 3 bases, the J end by 9 bases, with 19 bases between. CDR3 sequence: CASSSSLTGGLQYV. CDR3 sequence (DNA): TGTGCCAGCAGCTCCTCCTTGACAGGCGGTCTGCAGTACGTC.

There are a few counts of this clonotype. The J gene is TRBJ2-5, the V gene TRBV20-1; D is ambiguous. Germline V lookup: CDR1 DFQATT, CDR2 SNEGSKA (reference sequence). V lost 3 bases and J lost 4, with 15 bases in between. The CDR3 contains 14 residues. The CDR3 protein is CSASPRVAPETQYF. CDR3 sequence (DNA): TGCAGTGCTAGTCCACGTGTAGCCCCAGAGACCCAGTACTTC.

A few counts support this clonotype. The chain is built from TRBV28 and TRBJ2-3; either TRBD1 or TRBD2 may fit D (6 bases each). This CDR3 spans 16 amino acids. Trimming took 2 bases from V and 2 from J, leaving 14 bases between them. Germline loops: CDR1 MDHEN, CDR2 SYDVKM. For the CDR3, the DNA is TGTGCCAGCAGTTTAACAGGGAGGATGTCCACAGATACGCAGTATTTT. Its translation is CASSLTGRMSTDTQYF.

The chain recombines TRBV12-3 or TRBV12-4 with TRBJ2-4; no clear D. This CDR3 has 15 amino acids. Trimming removed 3 bases at V and 0 bases at J, with 9 bases between. For the CDR3, the DNA is TGTGCCAGCAGTTTCCGACCTCTAGCCAAAAACATTCAGTACTTC. Its protein is CASSFRPLAKNIQYF.

This clonotype was observed at least ten times. The J gene is TRBJ2-3, the V gene TRBV9; D tentatively fits TRBD1 or TRBD2 (6 bases each). This CDR3 contains 14 residues. Germline loops: CDR1 SGDLS, CDR2 YYNGEE. Trimming took off 0 bases at V and 5 bases at J, with 10 bases between the two ends. DNA for the CDR3: TGTGCCAGCAGCGTAGGGGGGGCCAGAGATACGCAGTATTTT. Encoded protein: CASSVGGARDTQYF.

This clonotype was seen only a few times. The rearrangement links TRBV12-3 or TRBV12-4 to TRBJ1-1, with D hard to call. V was pared by 8 bases and J by 2 bases, with 3 bases between. This CDR3 comprises 10 residues. CDR3 nucleotides: TGTGCCAGCGGAAACACTGAAGCTTTCTTT. It is translated as CASGNTEAFF.

The chain carries TRBV4-3 and TRBJ1-1; D possibly corresponds to TRBD1 (6 bases). The CDR3 runs 14 residues. Germline CDR1 reads LGHNA; CDR2 reads YSLEER. V was trimmed by 0 bases and J by 11 bases, leaving 16 bases between them. The CDR3 spells CASSQDGGSGRAFF. CDR3 bases: TGCGCCAGCAGCCAAGATGGGGGCTCCGGGAGGGCTTTCTTT.

This rearrangement joins TRBV7-9 to TRBJ1-4; TRBD1 might be the D (5 bases). With 4 bases removed from V and 0 bases from J, the gap between germline ends came to 24 bases. CDR3 length equals 20 residues. Germline V CDR1 and CDR2: SEHNR, FQNEAQ (reference sequence). This CDR3 reads CASSSQRGVPSLSTNEKLFF. CDR3 coding DNA: TGTGCCAGCAGCTCACAGCGAGGGGTTCCTAGCCTATCAACTAATGAAAAACTGTTTTTT.

The rearrangement uses TRBV5-1 and TRBJ1-6, with 8 bases matching TRBD1. Trimming cost V 4 bases and J 8 bases; bases outside gene matches: 5. The V gene's germline CDR1 is SGHRS and CDR2 YFSETQ. The CDR3 is made up of 14 amino acids. Written as DNA, the CDR3 is TGCGCCAGCAGCGTTGACAGGGGTCATTCACCCCTCCACTTT. It is translated as CASSVDRGHSPLHF.

V gene TRBV25-1 combines with J gene TRBJ1-2, with D tentatively TRBD1 (5 bases). Germline V gene data show CDR1 as MGHDK and CDR2 as SYGVNS. V was clipped by 5 bases and J by 5 bases, with 9 bases between them. The CDR3 extends over 12 amino acids. The DNA of the CDR3 is TGTGCCAGCAGTTTCGGGGCTTATGGCTACACCTTC. Translating it yields CASSFGAYGYTF.

The V and J genes are TRBV6-2 or TRBV6-3 and TRBJ1-2; no clear D. The germline V and J ends were trimmed by 0 bases and 4 bases, with 9 bases remaining between them. The CDR3 is 14 residues long. Germline V gene lookup returns CDR1 MNHEY and CDR2 SVGEGT. The CDR3 nucleotides read TGTGCCAGCAGTTACTCGTACAATAGCTATGGCTACACCTTC. Its translation is CASSYSYNSYGYTF.

This chain links TRBV10-2 with TRBJ2-3; D not resolved. Germline assignment: CDR1 WSHSY and CDR2 SAAADI. This CDR3 contains 13 residues. Trimming took off 2 bases at V and 1 base at J, with 4 bases between the two ends. CDR3 nucleotide sequence: TGCGCCAGCAGTGAGACAGGCACAGATACGCAGTATTTT. This sequence encodes CASSETGTDTQYF.

The chain links TRBV4-1 to TRBJ2-5; D possibly corresponds to TRBD1 (5 bases). The CDR3 length is 14 residues. Germline V lookup: CDR1 MGHRA, CDR2 YSYEKL. Trimming pared 1 base from V and 2 bases from J, leaving 8 bases between. For the CDR3, the DNA is TGCGCCAGCAGCCAAGGACAGATACAAGAGACCCAGTACTTC. It codes for CASSQGQIQETQYF.

The CDR3 sequence is CASSYSDRGNEQYV. The CDR3 nucleotides read TGTGCCAGCAGCTACTCGGACAGGGGTAACGAGCAGTACGTC. The rearrangement links TRBV7-2 to TRBJ2-7; the match to TRBD1 covers 9 bases. Trimming took 4 bases from V and 5 from J; bases not matched to a gene: 6. Germline-derived CDR1 and CDR2 are SGHTA and FQGNSA. The CDR3 is made up of 14 amino acids.

The genes are TRBV7-8 and TRBJ1-2, with TRBD1 matching over 9 bases. From germline, CDR1 is SGHVS and CDR2 FQNEAQ. The CDR3 consists of 17 residues. The V gene end was trimmed by 5 bases and the J gene end by 6 bases; junction bases not matched to a gene: 16. The CDR3 DNA follows: TGTGCCAGCAGCCCTCGGACACACCCGGACAGGGGAGATGGCTACACCTTC. Residues: CASSPRTHPDRGDGYTF.

The chain links TRBV6-2 or TRBV6-3 to TRBJ1-5; 8 positions match TRBD1. This CDR3 has 18 residues. V shed 6 bases and J 2 bases; nucleotides not matched to a gene: 15. The germline gives CDR1 MNHEY, CDR2 SVGEGT. The CDR3 coding sequence is TGTGCCAGCAGAAGATGGGACAGGACAGTGGCTGGCAATCAGCCCCAGCATTTT. It is translated as CASRRWDRTVAGNQPQHF.

The chain couples TRBV5-5 to TRBJ2-1, with D hard to call. Germline V lookup: CDR1 SGHKS, CDR2 YYEKEE (reference sequence). The CDR3 is 14 amino acids. V lost 1 base, J lost 7 bases, and 12 bases lay in between. In DNA form, the CDR3 reads TGTGCCAGCAGCTTGATCGTGTCTGCAAATGAGCAGTTCTTC. Translation gives CASSLIVSANEQFF.

The rearrangement links TRBV15 to TRBJ1-3; 7 nucleotides match TRBD1. CDR3 length: 19 residues. Looked up from germline, CDR1 is LNHNV and CDR2 is YYDKDF (reference sequence). V shed 0 bases and J 0 bases; nucleotides not matched to a gene: 11. The CDR3 is CATSRDRRGHLASGNTIYF. The CDR3, as DNA: TGTGCCACCAGCAGAGACCGAAGGGGGCACCTCGCCTCTGGAAACACCATATATTTT.

The chain carries TRBV15 and TRBJ2-1; 11 bases fit TRBD2. Germline V CDR1 and CDR2: LNHNV, YYDKDF (reference sequence). The ends lost 6 bases at V and 4 bases at J; junction bases unmatched: 8. This CDR3 is 16 amino acids long. CDR3 loop: CATRGEGTSGYNEQFF. In DNA form, the CDR3 reads TGTGCCACCAGAGGAGAAGGGACTAGCGGATACAATGAGCAGTTCTTC.

This clonotype turned up a few times. The V call is TRBV6-5, the J call TRBJ1-1; D gene unclear. In germline, CDR1 is MNHEY, CDR2 SVGAGI. CDR3 length equals 12 residues. V shed 7 bases and J shed 4 bases, with 10 bases lying between them. The DNA of the CDR3 is TGTGCCAGCAAGGTCAGCGGCACTGAAGCTTTCTTT. As protein: CASKVSGTEAFF.

This clonotype was counted a few times. The chain recombines TRBV20-1 with TRBJ2-5, with 7 bases matching TRBD1. The CDR3 sequence is 14 residues long. With V trimmed by 3 bases and J by 1 base, 5 bases remained unmatched. The germline V gene has CDR1 DFQATT and CDR2 SNEGSKA (reference sequence). The CDR3 reads CSASDGTVQETQYF. CDR3 bases: TGCAGTGCTAGTGACGGGACAGTCCAAGAGACCCAGTACTTC.

This clonotype was detected a few times. The chain recombines TRBV18 with TRBJ1-1, with D possibly matching TRBD1 (5 bases). This CDR3 comprises 14 residues. V was trimmed by 0 bases and J by 4 bases, leaving 9 bases between them. Germline lookup yields CDR1 KGHSH and CDR2 LQKENI. In DNA, the CDR3 is TGTGCCAGCTCACCACCGCCAGGGAGCACTGAAGCTTTCTTT. It codes for CASSPPPGSTEAFF.